This is a list of T cell receptor beta chains from one sample in a study of CD8+CD57+ T cells in acquired aplastic anemia. TCRdb reprocessed the reads with MiXCR, giving one entry per CDR3 protein. The profile shows around 500,000 distinct CDR3 sequences, less than 35% of them singletons. The sequenced material came from sorted CD4+, CD8+, or CD8+CD57+ T cells (not recorded which) from PBMCs. All receptors derive from a human donor with aplastic anemia. CDR3s include the opening cysteine and the closing phenylalanine or tryptophan. A D gene is named only where the DNA matches it firmly. Size is stated for part of the rows, as once, few or many counts, or as a class when the clone is expanded.

V gene	J gene	D gene	clone size	CDR3 protein	CDR3 DNA
TRBV20-1	TRBJ1-2	NA	many	CSARAGNYGYTF	TGCAGTGCTAGGGCAGGGAACTATGGCTACACCTTC
TRBV5-1	TRBJ2-7	NA	NA	CASSWKQGSYEQYF	TGCGCCAGCAGCTGGAAGCAAGGATCCTACGAGCAGTACTTC
TRBV7-8	TRBJ2-7	TRBD1	NA	CASTSPDRGPEQYF	TGTGCCAGCACCTCTCCGGACAGGGGGCCCGAGCAGTACTTC
TRBV19	TRBJ1-6	TRBD1	few	CASSEPQGAYNSPLRF	TGTGCCAGTAGTGAGCCGCAGGGGGCGTATAATTCACCCCTCCGCTTT
TRBV7-2	TRBJ2-3	NA	NA	CASSLTVADTQYF	TGTGCCAGCAGCTTAACAGTGGCAGATACGCAGTATTTT
TRBV20-1	TRBJ2-2	NA	few	CSASRLDTNTGELFF	TGCAGTGCTAGCCGGCTAGACACGAACACCGGGGAGCTGTTTTTT
TRBV7-2	TRBJ1-2	NA	many	CASSTPPWAGKTCYTF	TGTGCCAGCAGCACCCCGCCGTGGGCAGGGAAGACTTGCTACACCTTC
TRBV12-3/TRBV12-4	TRBJ2-3	TRBD2	few	CASSRRLAGNTDTQYF	TGTGCCAGCAGCCGCCGACTAGCGGGAAACACAGATACGCAGTATTTT
TRBV3-1	TRBJ2-7	NA	few	CASSQVGADEQYF	TGTGCCAGCAGCCAAGTCGGGGCGGACGAGCAGTACTTC
TRBV29-1	TRBJ1-2	NA	many	CSVVSGESGYTF	TGCAGCGTTGTTTCAGGGGAGAGTGGCTACACCTTC
TRBV6-1	TRBJ1-2	TRBD1	many	CASSDTAGGRGYTF	TGTGCCAGCAGTGATACAGCAGGGGGACGCGGCTACACCTTC
TRBV10-3	TRBJ2-7	TRBD1	once	CATGQGQYEQYF	TGTGCCACGGGACAGGGGCAATACGAGCAGTACTTC
TRBV2	TRBJ2-1	TRBD2	NA	CASSVWTSGSRGVNEQFF	TGTGCCAGCAGTGTATGGACTAGCGGGAGTAGAGGGGTAAATGAGCAGTTCTTC
TRBV20-1	TRBJ2-1	NA	NA	CSARDPQGSGELGEQFF	TGCAGTGCTAGAGATCCTCAGGGTAGCGGAGAGTTAGGTGAGCAGTTCTTC